The clone carrying this T cell receptor beta chain was observed at least ten times. The time point here: before trial treatment. The study gave donors nivolumab, ipilimumab, aspirin, low-dose cyclophosphamide and low-dose radiotherapy. This sample is part of a study of low-dose radiotherapy and immunotherapy resistance in tumors. About the study: Cohort 1 was treated with 0.5 Gy per fraction at 2-week intervals, amounting to 6.5 Gy overall. Intravenous ipilimumab 1 mg/kg every six weeks was given with nivolumab 240 mg every two weeks. Every two weeks, the protocol called for intravenous cyclophosphamide at 200 mg/m2. It was given one day before each radiation and immunotherapy administration.

CDR3 size: 11 residues. Germline V gene sequence: CDR1 SGHTA, CDR2 FQGNSA. V was trimmed by 4 bases and J by 5 bases, leaving 4 bases between them. With a V-primer adapter and a constant-region primer, TCRs were amplified for about 19 PCR cycles. TCRdb re-called the reads with MiXCR, one entry per CDR3 protein. This repertoire shows about 50,000 distinct CDR3 sequences, approximately 12% found once; its top ten account for about 6%. The gene calls are TRBV7-2 and TRBJ2-3; D gene ambiguous. The source was PBMCs, collected before treatment. This receptor was identified in a female donor with ovarian cancer. CDR3: CASSYGDTQYF. The DNA for the CDR3 is TGTGCCAGCAGCTATGGAGATACGCAGTATTTT.